The clone carrying this T cell receptor beta chain has more than one count but fewer than ten. This entry comes from a study of T cell changes during pregnancy in multiple sclerosis. Repertoires were generated with immunoSEQ multiplex PCR, while TCRdb's copy carries only in-frame clones and drops some. The sample shows some 46,000 clones, nearly 95% of them seen only once. Sequences were derived from peripheral blood, sampled in the third trimester of pregnancy. This receptor was obtained from a female donor with multiple sclerosis, enrolled in a pregnancy study.

For the CDR3, the DNA is TGTGCTAGTGGTTTGGACTTAGCTAACTATGGCTACACCTTC. It yields the protein CASGLDLANYGYTF. The genes are TRBV12-5 and TRBJ1-2; no firm D call. CDR1 and CDR2 (germline): LGHNT, FRNRAP. V lost 1 base and J 0 bases, leaving 6 bases between the germline ends. The CDR3 runs 14 residues.